These 25 T cell receptor beta chains share one sample of origin, sequenced in a study of cytomegalovirus exposure and HLA in healthy donors. Primers: 60 Vbeta forward and 13 Jbeta reverse. TCRdb keeps only in-frame clones here, not all; method: immunoSEQ multiplex PCR. The sample records approximately 190,000 clones, 73% being singletons. Sequences were obtained from PBMCs. These receptors all stem from a woman under 40 in good health and CMV-seronegative.

The chain is built from TRBV30 and TRBJ2-3; possible D gene TRBD2, 5 bases. The V gene's germline CDR1 is GTSNPN and CDR2 SVGIG (reference sequence). V was cut by 0 bases and J by 4 bases, with 14 bases left in between. The CDR3 covers 15 residues. The CDR3 region is CAWSVLAGGADTQYF. The CDR3 nucleotides are TGTGCCTGGAGTGTACTTGCGGGTGGGGCAGATACGCAGTATTTT.

This chain connects TRBV7-3 to TRBJ2-5, with 10 bases lining up with TRBD1. The CDR3 covers 15 residues. From germline, CDR1 is SGHTA and CDR2 FQGTGA. V lost 5 bases, J lost 4 bases, and 7 bases stayed unmatched. In nucleotides, the CDR3 is TGTGCCAGCAGCGCGACCGGGACAGGGGCAGAGACCCAGTACTTC. Protein product: CASSATGTGAETQYF.

This chain links TRBV5-1 with TRBJ1-2; 8 positions match TRBD1. Trimming removed 3 bases from V and 3 bases from J; junction bases left unmatched: 10. This CDR3 has 16 residues. Per the germline V gene, CDR1 is SGHRS and CDR2 is YFSETQ. CDR3 DNA: TGCGCCAGCAGCTCAGGGGGCGCAGGGGGCGACTATGGCTACACCTTC. Its protein is CASSSGGAGGDYGYTF.

DNA of the CDR3: TGTGCCAGCAGTGATGGGACAGGGGGATACGAGCAGTACTTC. It yields the protein CASSDGTGGYEQYF. The V gene is TRBV6-4, the J gene TRBJ2-7, with 11 bases identical to TRBD1. From germline, CDR1 is MRHNA and CDR2 SNTAGT. V lost 3 bases to trimming and J lost 4 bases; unmatched junction nucleotides: 2. This CDR3 has 14 amino acids.

The chain combines TRBV5-4 with TRBJ2-7; 11 bases match TRBD2. The CDR3 totals 17 residues. The J segment lost 6 bases and the V segment lost 4 bases, leaving 15 bases of the junction unmatched. CDR1 is SGHNT and CDR2 is YYREEE in the germline V gene (reference sequence). The CDR3 sequence: CASSPQVLLAGGSEQYF. The CDR3 coding sequence is TGTGCCAGCAGCCCCCAGGTGCTGCTAGCGGGAGGTTCCGAGCAGTACTTC. The full variable domain, with the rest looked up from reference TRBV5-4 and TRBJ2-7, is ETGVTQSPTHLIKTRGQQVTLRCSSQSGHNTVSWYQQALGQGPQFIFQYYREEENGRGNFPPRFSGLQFPNYSSELNVNALELDDSALYLCASSPQVLLAGGSEQYFGPGTRLTVT.

This clone was seen a handful of times. This sequence joins TRBV10-1 and TRBJ2-3, with D uncertain. Trimming shortened V by 8 bases and J by 2 bases, and 11 bases separated the two germline ends. This CDR3 is 13 amino acids long. From germline, CDR1 is WNHNN and CDR2 SYGVQD (reference sequence). This CDR3 is CASGTDHTDTQYF. The CDR3 DNA is TGCGCCAGCGGTACAGACCACACAGATACGCAGTATTTT.

The chain couples TRBV10-3 to TRBJ2-3, with unresolved D. The CDR3 runs 13 residues. In germline, CDR1 is ENHRY, CDR2 SYGVKD. The ends were cut back, 5 bases at V and 3 bases at J, with 9 bases in the middle. The CDR3 reads CAISPGPTDTQYF. CDR3 bases: TGTGCCATCAGTCCAGGTCCAACAGATACGCAGTATTTT.

V gene TRBV10-2 combines with J gene TRBJ2-5, with D maybe TRBD2 (6 bases). V lost 10 bases and J lost 3, with 12 bases in between. Germline values: CDR1 WSHSY, CDR2 SAAADI. There are 12 residues in the CDR3. CDR3 DNA sequence: TGCGCCACCGGGGAGGTTGAAGAGACCCAGTACTTC. Its protein is CATGEVEETQYF.

The CDR3 loop reads CASSNGRGPMESLHF. For the CDR3, the DNA is TGTGCCAGCAGTAATGGGAGGGGCCCGATGGAATCCCTCCACTTT. This rearrangement joins TRBV7-9 to TRBJ1-6; tentatively, D is TRBD1 (5 bases). Germline V CDR1 and CDR2: SEHNR, FQNEAQ (reference sequence). This CDR3 has 15 residues. Trimming cost V 6 bases and J 14 bases, with 23 bases left between them. Supplemented by reference TRBV7-9 and TRBJ1-6, the full variable domain reads DTGVSQNPRHKITKRGQNVTFRCDPISEHNRLYWYRQTLGQGPEFLTYFQNEAQLEKSRLLSDRFSAERPKGSFSTLEIQRTEQGDSAMYLCASSNGRGPMESLHFGNGTRLTVT.

The chain carries TRBV10-3 and TRBJ1-2; TRBD1 aligns across 9 bases. Germline assignment: CDR1 ENHRY and CDR2 SYGVKD. V shed 3 bases and J 4 bases; nucleotides not matched to a gene: 6. This CDR3 comprises 15 residues. The CDR3 reads CAISDFGQGTYGYTF. For the CDR3, the DNA is TGTGCCATCAGTGATTTCGGACAGGGGACCTATGGCTACACCTTC.

This chain connects TRBV11-3 to TRBJ2-2; 8 bases agree with TRBD2. CDR1 and CDR2 from the germline V gene are SGHNT and YENEEA. This CDR3 is 20 amino acids long. V was clipped by 1 base and J by 6 bases; unmatched bases: 19. Here the CDR3 reads CASSLARGGNSNNGAGELFF. In DNA form, the CDR3 reads TGTGCCAGCAGCTTAGCCCGGGGGGGGAACTCCAATAACGGGGCCGGGGAGCTGTTTTTT.

The chain uses TRBV9 and TRBJ1-2; tentatively, D is TRBD1 (6 bases). The CDR3 has 19 amino acids. V lost 3 bases to trimming and J lost 1 base, with 25 bases between them. Germline CDR1 and CDR2: SGDLS and YYNGEE. The CDR3 loop is CASSATGPRNRADNYGYTF. Written as DNA, the CDR3 is TGTGCCAGCAGCGCCACGGGGCCACGTAACAGGGCCGATAACTATGGCTACACCTTC.

V gene TRBV10-3 combines with J gene TRBJ1-5; TRBD1 matches at 11 bases. After removal of 2 bases from V and 4 bases from J, the junction contained 1 base not matched to a gene. The CDR3 loop spans 15 amino acids. Germline CDR1 ENHRY, CDR2 SYGVKD. The CDR3 loop is CAISEGQGANQPQHF. CDR3 sequence (DNA): TGTGCCATCAGTGAGGGACAGGGGGCAAATCAGCCCCAGCATTTT.

This rearrangement joins TRBV5-1 to TRBJ1-2; TRBD1 agrees at 9 bases. The germline V gene has CDR1 SGHRS and CDR2 YFSETQ. V gave up 0 bases and J gave up 0 bases; unmatched junction bases: 9. The CDR3 sequence is 18 residues long. CDR3 DNA sequence: TGCGCCAGCAGCTTGGGTGACAGGGGGGTTCCAGCTAACTATGGCTACACCTTC. It translates to CASSLGDRGVPANYGYTF.

The rearrangement links TRBV7-6 to TRBJ2-5; possibly TRBD2 for D (5 bases). With 10 bases removed from V and 7 bases from J, the gap between germline ends came to 16 bases. The CDR3 sequence is 12 residues long. Germline V lookup: CDR1 SGHVS, CDR2 FNYEAQ. The DNA of the CDR3 is TGTGCCATCAAACGGGATCTGGGGACCCAGTACTTC. Amino acids: CAIKRDLGTQYF.

This rearrangement joins TRBV5-4 to TRBJ2-1, with TRBD2 matching over 10 bases. This CDR3 has 15 amino acids. Germline V gives CDR1 SGHNT, CDR2 YYREEE (reference sequence). Trimming at V came to 2 bases and at J to 5 bases, leaving 4 bases not matched to a gene. The CDR3 loop reads CASSFRSGGHNEQFF. The CDR3 bases are TGTGCCAGCAGCTTTCGTAGCGGGGGGCACAATGAGCAGTTCTTC.

V usage is TRBV4-3 and J usage is TRBJ2-2, with D maybe TRBD1 (6 bases). The CDR3 runs to 14 residues. Germline CDR1 is LGHNA and CDR2 is YSLEER. Between the trimmed V and J ends, which lost 0 bases and 5 bases, there was a span of 7 bases. This CDR3 is CASSQDRGTGELFF. The CDR3, as DNA: TGCGCCAGCAGCCAAGATAGGGGGACCGGGGAGCTGTTTTTT.

The chain links TRBV27 to TRBJ2-7; 8 bases agree with TRBD1. V was clipped by 5 bases and J by 7 bases; unmatched bases: 13. The CDR3 spans 15 residues. Germline CDR1 is MNHEY and CDR2 is SMNVEV (reference sequence). CDR3 protein: CASSPPGQVLGEQYF. CDR3 in DNA: TGTGCCAGCAGTCCTCCGGGACAGGTTCTGGGGGAGCAGTACTTC.

This chain uses TRBV19 with TRBJ1-1; D not resolved. Trimming left V 8 bases short and J 5 bases short, with 15 bases between. CDR3 length: 13 amino acids. From germline, CDR1 is LNHDA and CDR2 SQIVND (reference sequence). This CDR3 is CASDQRPGTEAFF. CDR3 coding DNA: TGTGCCAGTGATCAGCGGCCGGGTACTGAAGCTTTCTTT.

The chain couples TRBV29-1 to TRBJ1-1; possible D gene TRBD1, 5 bases. Trimming shortened V by 6 bases and J by 5 bases, and 10 bases separated the two germline ends. The CDR3 is 11 amino acids. Looked up from germline, CDR1 is SQVTM and CDR2 is ANQGSEA. The CDR3 region has the DNA TGCAGCGTACTCAGGGCTACTGAAGCTTTCTTT. It encodes CSVLRATEAFF.

This rearrangement joins TRBV6-6 to TRBJ2-7, with 10 bases matching TRBD1. The CDR3 is 15 amino acids. After removal of 0 bases from V and 6 bases from J, the junction contained 5 bases not matched to a gene. Germline lookup yields CDR1 MNHNY and CDR2 SVGAGI (reference sequence). CDR3 coding DNA: TGTGCCAGCAGTTACTCGGGACAGGGGAGTGGCGAGCAGTACTTC. It specifies CASSYSGQGSGEQYF.

V is TRBV7-6 and J is TRBJ2-2; 8 bases are a match to TRBD2. The CDR3 loop spans 17 amino acids. CDR1 and CDR2 from the germline V gene are SGHVS and FNYEAQ. The ends lost 1 base at V and 7 bases at J; junction bases unmatched: 11. The DNA of the CDR3 is TGTGCCAGCAGCTTAGTGTCCAGCGGGAGTCGGGGCGGGGAGCTGTTTTTT. Translated: CASSLVSSGSRGGELFF.

The chain joins TRBV6-6 to TRBJ2-1; 10 bases align to TRBD2. The CDR3 is 15 residues long. After removal of 8 bases from V and 4 bases from J, the junction contained 8 bases not matched to a gene. Germline V gene lookup returns CDR1 MNHNY and CDR2 SVGAGI (reference sequence). In DNA form, the CDR3 reads TGTGCCAGCCTGAGCGGGGGGGCGAAGTACAATGAGCAGTTCTTC. It yields the protein CASLSGGAKYNEQFF.

The J gene is TRBJ1-2, the V gene TRBV7-3; D remains ambiguous. CDR3 length equals 13 residues. Germline assignment: CDR1 SGHTA and CDR2 FQGTGA. The germline V and J ends were trimmed by 4 bases and 8 bases, with 14 bases remaining between them. CDR3 in amino acids: CASSSSPGSGYTF. CDR3 nucleotides: TGTGCCAGCAGCTCGTCCCCAGGATCCGGCTACACCTTC.

The V and J genes are TRBV5-1 and TRBJ2-5; D remains ambiguous. The DNA end lines up better with TRBJ2-7; the J call may be wrong. This CDR3 is 15 amino acids long. The germline CDR1 and CDR2 sequences are SGHRS and YFSETQ. The DNA of the CDR3 is TGCGCCAGCAGCTTGGTAGCCAGTTTCTCCTACGAGCAGTACTTC. Residues: CASSLVASFSYEQYF.